Below, 5 T cell receptor beta chains from the same sample are listed, as sequenced in a study of cytomegalovirus exposure and HLA in healthy donors. 60 Vbeta and 13 Jbeta primers were used in PCR. The repertoire was sequenced with immunoSEQ multiplex PCR; TCRdb's copy has only in-frame clones and lacks some. The table includes about 150,000 clones, more than 65% detected once. The sequenced sample was PBMCs. These receptors all come from a man in his fifties or sixties in good health and CMV-seropositive.

A single count supports this clone. This chain connects TRBV27 to TRBJ2-2; 9 bases agree with TRBD2. There are 17 residues in the CDR3. In germline, CDR1 is MNHEY, CDR2 SMNVEV (reference sequence). After removal of 6 bases from V and 1 base from J, the junction contained 9 bases not matched to a gene. Written as DNA, the CDR3 is TGTGCCAGCAGGCTACTAGCGGGTCTGGTGAACACCGGGGAGCTGTTTTTT. Residues: CASRLLAGLVNTGELFF.

The sample holds a few counts of this clone. The chain links TRBV7-9 to TRBJ1-6; no clear D gene. The CDR3 runs to 15 residues. CDR1 and CDR2 from the germline V gene are SEHNR and FQNEAQ (reference sequence). Trimming shortened V by 3 bases and J by 5 bases, and 11 bases separated the two germline ends. Here the CDR3 DNA reads TGTGCCAGCAGCTTGAGGGCCGCGGATAATTCACCCCTCCACTTT. This codes for CASSLRAADNSPLHF.

The chain couples TRBV5-1 to TRBJ2-1, with D unresolved. CDR1 is SGHRS and CDR2 is YFSETQ in the germline V gene. The CDR3 is 16 residues long. V gave up 0 bases and J gave up 1 base, with 11 bases separating them. The CDR3 reads CASSLARGGSYNEQFF. CDR3 coding DNA: TGCGCCAGCAGCTTGGCCCGCGGTGGATCCTACAATGAGCAGTTCTTC.

The count of this clone is one. The gene calls are TRBV2 and TRBJ2-7; D is possibly TRBD1 (5 bases). CDR1 is SNHLY, CDR2 FYNNEI, per germline. V lost 5 bases and J lost 9, with 17 bases in between. The CDR3 sequence is 13 residues long. In nucleotides, the CDR3 is TGTGCCAGCAGTTACTGGACAACTACAGGGCAGTACTTC. This encodes CASSYWTTTGQYF. The full variable domain, completed using reference TRBV2 and TRBJ2-7, is EPEVTQTPSHQVTQMGQEVILRCVPISNHLYFYWYRQILGQKVEFLVSFYNNEISEKSEIFDDQFSVERPDGSNFTLKIRSTKLEDSAMYFCASSYWTTTGQYFGPGTRLTVT.

The V gene is TRBV10-3, the J gene TRBJ2-6, with a weak D call TRBD1 (5 bases). Germline-derived CDR1 and CDR2 are ENHRY and SYGVKD. Trimming stripped 3 bases from V and 0 bases from J, with 15 bases between. This CDR3 region has 18 residues. The CDR3 spells CAISDGNRIGSGANVLTF. The CDR3 DNA is TGTGCCATCAGTGATGGGAACAGGATCGGCTCTGGGGCCAACGTCCTGACTTTC.